This TCR beta chain was profiled in a study of T cells in Graves' hyperthyroidism and ophthalmopathy. Broader study findings: Ophthalmopathy prediction by the model preceded onset by a median about 6.3 months. Among thyroid clonotypes expanded above 0.001, most also appeared in blood.

CDR3 length: 14 amino acids. The V gene's germline CDR1 is DFQATT and CDR2 SNEGSKA (reference sequence). V shed 0 bases and J shed 5 bases, with 14 bases lying between them. Used for diagnoses were clinical symptoms, serum thyroxine and TRAb, thyroid ultrasound and orbital computed tomography. This clonotype was observed a handful of times. Its antigen is unidentified. Amplification of TCR beta CDR3 regions used RNA as the template. The TCR CDR3 first-round RT-PCR relied on the HTBI primer set. TCRdb re-called the multiplex PCR reads through MiXCR, storing one row per CDR3 protein. Here the sample spans 660,000 or so distinct CDR3 sequences, approximately 42% being singletons.

The receptor comes from an adult man with Graves' disease, either hyperthyroidism or ophthalmopathy (not recorded which). The source material was peripheral blood or thyroid tissue (not recorded which). The rearrangement joins TRBV20-1 to TRBJ2-7, with D perhaps TRBD2 (6 bases). In DNA form, the CDR3 reads TGCAGTGCTAGAGAGGGGGGAAGGAGAGACGAGCAGTACTTC. It codes for CSAREGGRRDEQYF.